This T cell receptor beta chain stems from a study of T-cell memory formation after mild COVID-19. Across the whole study: TCR clusters were mostly donor specific. Study results and limitations: Researchers report contracting CD4+ clones mostly in CM and EM, with CD8+ clones in EMRA.

TCRdb processed the 5' RACE reads anew with MiXCR; each CDR3 protein has one entry. Of 270,000 or so distinct CDR3 sequences in the sample, roughly 18% were seen once. The V and J ends lost 3 bases and 11 bases respectively, with 16 bases between them. CDR3 length: 13 amino acids. The germline gives CDR1 MGHRA, CDR2 YSYEKL. This clonotype was counted between two and nine times. Its specificity is unknown. Material for sequencing was PBMCs or a T cell subset sorted from them (not recorded which). J is TRBJ1-1 and V is TRBV4-1; D gene ambiguous. The TCR sequence derives from a man aged 18 to 35 who had mild COVID-19 (a few samples of this study predate the infection). Cell type and time point are not known. The CDR3 here is CASSHHEEPWAFF. The CDR3 bases are TGCGCCAGCAGCCATCACGAGGAGCCGTGGGCTTTCTTT.